This TCR beta chain appears in the sequencing data of a study of a mutant IDH1 vaccine in newly diagnosed glioma. Study conclusions and caveats: Pseudoprogression apparently lacked any relation to changes in top peripheral T cell clonotypes.

Of note for this clone: What it binds is not known.

V was cut by 6 bases and J by 0 bases, with 24 bases left in between. CDR1 LNHDA and CDR2 SQIVND come from the germline V gene (reference sequence). CDR3 length equals 19 residues. Measured with immunoSEQ multiplex PCR; TCRdb has only the in-frame clones, and not every one. The sample has around 26,000 clones, under 80% seen once. The time point is: week 11, during vaccination. Doses of 300 ug of mutant IDH1 20-mer peptide were given with topical imiquimod. The chain couples TRBV19 to TRBJ1-5; weak D call: TRBD1 (6 bases). The material sequenced was peripheral blood mononuclear cells (PBMCs), taken from a glioma patient whose treatment included an IDH1 peptide vaccine. This clonotype was sampled from a man aged 18-30 years with glioma. Some clones in this sample may be carry-over from other donors' samples. The CDR3 DNA reads TGTGCCAGTAGAGAAACAGGGTCCTTTACCCTCTATAGCAATCAGCCCCAGCATTTT. As protein: CASRETGSFTLYSNQPQHF.